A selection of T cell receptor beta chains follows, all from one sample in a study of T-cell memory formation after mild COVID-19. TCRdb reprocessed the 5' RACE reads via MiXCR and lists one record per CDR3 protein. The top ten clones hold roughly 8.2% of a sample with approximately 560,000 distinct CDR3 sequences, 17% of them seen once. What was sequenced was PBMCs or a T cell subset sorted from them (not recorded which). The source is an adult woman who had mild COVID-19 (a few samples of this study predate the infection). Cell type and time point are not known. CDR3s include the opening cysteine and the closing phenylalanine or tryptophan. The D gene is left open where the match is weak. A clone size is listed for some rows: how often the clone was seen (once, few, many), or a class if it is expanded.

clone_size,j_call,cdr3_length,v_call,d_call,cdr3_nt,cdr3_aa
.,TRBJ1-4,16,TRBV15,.,TGTGCCACCAGCAGGGATCGGGCCACAACTAATGAAAAACTGTTTTTT,CATSRDRATTNEKLFF
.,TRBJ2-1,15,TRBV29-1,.,TGCAGCGTTGAAGGGGGATGGGAAGCCTACAATGAGCAGTTCTTC,CSVEGGWEAYNEQFF
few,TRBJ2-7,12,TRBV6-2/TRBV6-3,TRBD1,TGTGCCAGCAGTTCAGACAGGGTCGAGCAGTACTTC,CASSSDRVEQYF
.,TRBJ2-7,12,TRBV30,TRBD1,TGTGCCTGGGACAGGGGAACGCGGGAGCAGTACTTC,CAWDRGTREQYF
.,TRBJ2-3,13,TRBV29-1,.,TGCAGCGTTGGGGATGGGACACCTGATACGCAGTATTTT,CSVGDGTPDTQYF
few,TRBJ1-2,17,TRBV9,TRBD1,TGTGCCAGCAGCGCCGAGGGACAGGGGGCCTACGACTATGGCTACACCTTC,CASSAEGQGAYDYGYTF
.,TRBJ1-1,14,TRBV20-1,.,TGCAGTGCTAGAGTATGGCAGGACAACACTGAAGCTTTCTTT,CSARVWQDNTEAFF
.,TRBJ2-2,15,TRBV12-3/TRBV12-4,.,TGTGCCAGCAGTTTGAGGAGGCCGAGCACCGGGGAGCTGTTTTTT,CASSLRRPSTGELFF
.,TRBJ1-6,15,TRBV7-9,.,TGTGCCAGCAGCCACCGGGACGGCTCTAATTCACCCCTCCACTTT,CASSHRDGSNSPLHF
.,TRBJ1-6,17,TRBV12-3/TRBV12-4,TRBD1,TGTGCCAGCACTAGAAGTGGCAGGGGGGATTATAATTCACCCCTCCACTTT,CASTRSGRGDYNSPLHF
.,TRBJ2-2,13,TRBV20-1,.,TGCAGTGCTAGGCGGGACAACACCGGGGAGCTGTTTTTT,CSARRDNTGELFF
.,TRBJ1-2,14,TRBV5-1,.,TGCGCCAGCAGCTTGTACGAGGGTGGCTATGGCTACACCTTC,CASSLYEGGYGYTF
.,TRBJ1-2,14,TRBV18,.,TGTGCCAGCTCCCGTGAGGGCGGATGGTATGGCTACACCTTC,CASSREGGWYGYTF
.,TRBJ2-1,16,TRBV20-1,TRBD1,TGCAGTGCTAGAGATAGGACAGGGACAGCCTACAATGAGCAGTTCTTC,CSARDRTGTAYNEQFF
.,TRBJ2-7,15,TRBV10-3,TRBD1,TGTGCCATCAGTGAGCATGACAGGGGGCCCTACGAGCAGTACTTC,CAISEHDRGPYEQYF
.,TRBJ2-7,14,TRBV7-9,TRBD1,TGTGCCAGCAGCTTGGAGACAGGGCAATACGAGCAGTACTTC,CASSLETGQYEQYF
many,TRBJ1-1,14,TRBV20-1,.,TGCAGTGCTAGAGGTGGCCGGGGAGTGACTGAAGCTTTCTTT,CSARGGRGVTEAFF
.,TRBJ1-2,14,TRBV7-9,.,TGTGCCAGCTCGGAACCTGGGAGAGTCTATGGCTACACCTTC,CASSEPGRVYGYTF
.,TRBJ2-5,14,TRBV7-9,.,TGTGCCAGCACCTCGAAAGAGCCCCAAGAGACCCAGTACTTC,CASTSKEPQETQYF
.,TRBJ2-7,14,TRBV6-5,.,TGTGCCAGCAGTTACCGAGAGCCAAGTTACGAGCAGTACTTC,CASSYREPSYEQYF
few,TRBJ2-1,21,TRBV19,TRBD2,TGTGCCAGTAGTATTACGGCCCCGACTAGCGGGAAAGGGGGCTCCTACAATGAGCAGTTCTTC,CASSITAPTSGKGGSYNEQFF
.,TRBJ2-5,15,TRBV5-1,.,TGCGCCAGCTCAGGGGTTAGTGCGGAGGAAGAGACCCAGTACTTC,CASSGVSAEEETQYF
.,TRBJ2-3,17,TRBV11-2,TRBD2,TGTGCCAGCAGCCTGTTGAAGCGGGAGTTAGTGGGAGATACGCAGTATTTT,CASSLLKRELVGDTQYF
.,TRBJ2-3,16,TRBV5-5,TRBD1,TGTGCCAGCAGCTTGGGAGGGGGCTCTCGCACAGATACGCAGTATTTT,CASSLGGGSRTDTQYF
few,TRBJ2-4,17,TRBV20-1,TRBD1,TGCAGTGCTAGAGTGCAGGACAGGGCTCTAGCCAAAAACATTCAGTACTTC,CSARVQDRALAKNIQYF
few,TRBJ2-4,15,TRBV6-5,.,TGTGCCAGCAGTTCCCGGGGCAGGGAAAAAAACATTCAGTACTTC,CASSSRGREKNIQYF